The 2 T cell receptor beta chains below were found in one sample sequenced in a study of T cell responses to AZD1222 COVID-19 vaccine. Data came from immunoSEQ multiplex PCR; TCRdb stores just in-frame clones and leaves some out. The sample yields tens of thousands of clones, about 86% seen once. Sequencing was performed on peripheral blood, taken on day 0 of AZD1222 vaccination. These receptors originate from an adult in good health.

The V and J genes are TRBV2 and TRBJ1-1; D ambiguous. This CDR3 spans 11 amino acids. CDR1 and CDR2 from the germline V gene are SNHLY and FYNNEI. Trimming took 7 bases from V and 4 from J, leaving 7 bases between them. CDR3 in DNA: TGTGCCAGCACTTTAAGCACTGAAGCTTTCTTT. This encodes CASTLSTEAFF. Using reference TRBV2 and TRBJ1-1 for the parts outside the CDR3, the full variable domain is EPEVTQTPSHQVTQMGQEVILRCVPISNHLYFYWYRQILGQKVEFLVSFYNNEISEKSEIFDDQFSVERPDGSNFTLKIRSTKLEDSAMYFCASTLSTEAFFGQGTRLTVV.

The sample holds a few counts of this clone. The J gene is TRBJ2-1, the V gene TRBV4-2; 7 bases are shared with TRBD2. There are 15 residues in the CDR3. CDR1 is LGHNA, CDR2 YNFKEQ, per germline. Trimming took 1 base from V and 8 from J; bases not matched to a gene: 8. The CDR3 bases are TGTGCCAGCAGCCAAGCCCGGGGGGTGGGAGATGAGCAGTTCTTC. As protein: CASSQARGVGDEQFF.